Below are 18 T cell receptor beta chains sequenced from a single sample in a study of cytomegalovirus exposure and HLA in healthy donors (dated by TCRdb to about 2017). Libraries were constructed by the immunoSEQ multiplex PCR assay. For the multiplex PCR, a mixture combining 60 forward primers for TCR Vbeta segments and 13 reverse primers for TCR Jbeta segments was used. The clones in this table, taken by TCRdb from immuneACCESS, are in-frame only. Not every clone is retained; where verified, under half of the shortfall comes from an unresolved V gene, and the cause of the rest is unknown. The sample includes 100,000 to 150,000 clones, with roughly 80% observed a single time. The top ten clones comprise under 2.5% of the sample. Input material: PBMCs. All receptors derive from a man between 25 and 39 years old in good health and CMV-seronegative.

The CDR3 reads CASTKGGQNNEQFF. In nucleotides, the CDR3 is TGTGCCAGCACTAAAGGAGGGCAGAACAATGAGCAGTTCTTC. V gene TRBV9 combines with J gene TRBJ2-1, with a possible D match to TRBD2 (6 bases). Germline CDR1 SGDLS, CDR2 YYNGEE. CDR3 length equals 14 residues. V shed 6 bases and J shed 5 bases, with 15 bases lying between them.

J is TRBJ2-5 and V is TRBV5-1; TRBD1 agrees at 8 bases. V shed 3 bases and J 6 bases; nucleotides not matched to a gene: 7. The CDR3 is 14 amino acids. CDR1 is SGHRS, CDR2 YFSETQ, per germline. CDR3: CASSSPDRAKTQYF. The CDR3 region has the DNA TGCGCCAGCAGCTCCCCGGACAGGGCCAAGACCCAGTACTTC.

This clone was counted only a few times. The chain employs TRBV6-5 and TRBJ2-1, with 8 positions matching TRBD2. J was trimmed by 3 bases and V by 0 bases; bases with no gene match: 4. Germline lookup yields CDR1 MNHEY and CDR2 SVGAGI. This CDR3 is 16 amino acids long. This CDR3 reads CASSYSSGGGYNEQFF. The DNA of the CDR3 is TGTGCCAGCAGTTACTCGTCGGGGGGGGGCTACAATGAGCAGTTCTTC.

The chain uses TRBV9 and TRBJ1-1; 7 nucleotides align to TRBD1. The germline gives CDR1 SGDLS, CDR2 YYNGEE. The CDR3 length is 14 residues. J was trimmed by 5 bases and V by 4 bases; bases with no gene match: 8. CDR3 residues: CASSPRQGLTEAFF. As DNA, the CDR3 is TGTGCCAGCAGCCCCCGACAGGGTCTTACTGAAGCTTTCTTT.

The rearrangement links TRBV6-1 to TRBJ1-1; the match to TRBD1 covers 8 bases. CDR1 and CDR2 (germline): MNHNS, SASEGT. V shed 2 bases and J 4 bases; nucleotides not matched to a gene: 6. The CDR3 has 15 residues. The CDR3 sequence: CASSEMQGARTEAFF. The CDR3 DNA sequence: TGTGCCAGCAGTGAAATGCAGGGGGCGCGCACTGAAGCTTTCTTT.

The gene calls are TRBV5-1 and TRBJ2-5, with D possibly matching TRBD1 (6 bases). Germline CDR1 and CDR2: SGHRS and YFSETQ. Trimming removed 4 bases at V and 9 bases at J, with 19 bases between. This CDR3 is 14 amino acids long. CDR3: CASSPQGHIGAQYF. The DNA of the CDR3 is TGCGCCAGCAGCCCGCAGGGACACATTGGGGCCCAGTACTTC.

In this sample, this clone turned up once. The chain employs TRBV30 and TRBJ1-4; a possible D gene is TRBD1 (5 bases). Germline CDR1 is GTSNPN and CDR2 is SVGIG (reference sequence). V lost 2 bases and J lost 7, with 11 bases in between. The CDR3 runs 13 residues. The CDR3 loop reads CAWSTQGSEKLFF. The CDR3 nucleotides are TGTGCCTGGAGTACTCAGGGAAGTGAAAAACTGTTTTTT.

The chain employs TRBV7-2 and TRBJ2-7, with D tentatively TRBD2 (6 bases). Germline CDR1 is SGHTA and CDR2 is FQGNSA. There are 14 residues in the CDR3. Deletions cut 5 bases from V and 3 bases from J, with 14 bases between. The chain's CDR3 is CASSPPAEGYEQYF. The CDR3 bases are TGTGCCAGCAGCCCTCCCGCGGAGGGCTACGAGCAGTACTTC.

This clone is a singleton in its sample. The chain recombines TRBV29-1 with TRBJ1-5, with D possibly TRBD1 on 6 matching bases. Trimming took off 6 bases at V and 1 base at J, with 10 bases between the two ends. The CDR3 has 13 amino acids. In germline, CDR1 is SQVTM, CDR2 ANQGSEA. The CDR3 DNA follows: TGCAGCGTGGGGACAACCAGCAATCAGCCCCAGCATTTT. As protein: CSVGTTSNQPQHF.

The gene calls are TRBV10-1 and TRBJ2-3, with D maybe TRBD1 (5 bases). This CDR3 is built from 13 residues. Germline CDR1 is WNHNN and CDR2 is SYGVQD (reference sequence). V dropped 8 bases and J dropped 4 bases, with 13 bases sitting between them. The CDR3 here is CASRGAKADTQYF. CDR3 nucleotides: TGCGCCAGCCGTGGGGCCAAGGCAGATACGCAGTATTTT.

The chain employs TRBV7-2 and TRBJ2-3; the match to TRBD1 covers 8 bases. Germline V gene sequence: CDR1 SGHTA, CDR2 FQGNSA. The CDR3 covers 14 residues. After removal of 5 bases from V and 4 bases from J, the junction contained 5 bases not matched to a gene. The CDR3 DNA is TGTGCCAGCAGCCTACCACAGGGGGCAGATACGCAGTATTTT. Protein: CASSLPQGADTQYF.

CDR3 protein: CASSFILQGFENSPLHF. The CDR3 DNA follows: TGTGCCAGCAGTTTCATTTTACAGGGTTTTGAAAATTCACCCCTCCACTTT. The V and J genes are TRBV28 and TRBJ1-6; the D gene is possibly TRBD1 (6 bases). The CDR3 is 17 residues long. V gave up 3 bases and J gave up 7 bases, with 19 bases separating them. CDR1 is MDHEN and CDR2 is SYDVKM in the germline V gene.

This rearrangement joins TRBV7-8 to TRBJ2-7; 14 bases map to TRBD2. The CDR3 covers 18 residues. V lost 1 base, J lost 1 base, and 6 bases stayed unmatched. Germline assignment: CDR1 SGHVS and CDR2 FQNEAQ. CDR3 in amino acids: CASSLGLAGGPKSYEQYF. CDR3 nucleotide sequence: TGTGCCAGCAGCTTAGGACTAGCGGGGGGGCCGAAGTCCTACGAGCAGTACTTC.

The CDR3 nucleotides read TGTGCCAGCAGCTTAGACGACAGGGCGCATGAGCAGTTCTTC. It yields the protein CASSLDDRAHEQFF. The V gene is TRBV7-2, the J gene TRBJ2-1; 7 positions agree with TRBD1. CDR1 and CDR2 (germline): SGHTA, FQGNSA. With V trimmed by 1 base and J by 8 bases, 5 bases remained unmatched. This CDR3 spans 14 amino acids. The full variable domain, completed using reference TRBV7-2 and TRBJ2-1, is GAGVSQSPSNKVTEKGKDVELRCDPISGHTALYWYRQSLGQGLEFLIYFQGNSAPDKSGLPSDRFSAERTGGSVSTLTIQRTQQEDSAVYLCASSLDDRAHEQFFGPGTRLTVL.

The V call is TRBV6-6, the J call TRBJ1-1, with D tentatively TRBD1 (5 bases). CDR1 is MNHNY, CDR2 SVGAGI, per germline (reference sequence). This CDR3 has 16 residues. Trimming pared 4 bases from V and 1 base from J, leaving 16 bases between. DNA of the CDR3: TGTGCCAGCAGTTTAATGAAGGGACTGCAGAACACTGAAGCTTTCTTT. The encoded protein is CASSLMKGLQNTEAFF.

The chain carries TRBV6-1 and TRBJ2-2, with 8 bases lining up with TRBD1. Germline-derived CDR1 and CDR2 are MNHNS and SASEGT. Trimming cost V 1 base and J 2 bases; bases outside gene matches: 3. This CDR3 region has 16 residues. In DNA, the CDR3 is TGTGCCAGCAGTGAAGGCCAGGGGGCAAACACCGGGGAGCTGTTTTTT. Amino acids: CASSEGQGANTGELFF.

Written as DNA, the CDR3 is TGTGCCAGCAGCTTAGAGATGGCAGGGCATGGCTACACCTTC. It translates to CASSLEMAGHGYTF. The chain couples TRBV7-9 to TRBJ1-2, with a weak D call TRBD1 (5 bases). The CDR3 runs to 14 residues. The germline V and J ends were trimmed by 1 base and 6 bases, with 12 bases remaining between them. Germline CDR1 SEHNR, CDR2 FQNEAQ (reference sequence).

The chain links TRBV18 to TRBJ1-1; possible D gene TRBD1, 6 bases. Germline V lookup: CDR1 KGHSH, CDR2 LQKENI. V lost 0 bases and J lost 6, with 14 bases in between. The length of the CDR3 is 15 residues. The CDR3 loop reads CASSPPSGSGAEAFF. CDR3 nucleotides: TGTGCCAGCTCACCACCTTCAGGGTCAGGGGCTGAAGCTTTCTTT.